This TCR beta chain was captured by sequencing in a study of PD-1 blockade in classical Hodgkin lymphoma. Study observations and caveats: Lower baseline TCR diversity was reported for newly diagnosed patients than for healthy donors.

Profiling relied on immunoSEQ multiplex PCR, and the TCRdb table lists in-frame clones only, not all of them. The sample shows fewer than 90,000 clones, over 90% of them seen only once. Time point meaning: newly diagnosed, previously untreated cHL patient sample. Remarks on this clone: Antigen specificity is unknown.

V dropped 6 bases and J dropped 0; count of bases not matched to a gene: 3. Looked up from germline, CDR1 is SEHNR and CDR2 is FQNEAQ (reference sequence). The CDR3 loop spans 14 amino acids. The rearrangement joins TRBV7-9 to TRBJ1-2; TRBD1 agrees at 8 bases. The clonotype originates from a human donor with classical Hodgkin lymphoma. The sequenced sample was peripheral blood mononuclear cells (PBMCs). The CDR3: CASRRTGPNYGYTF. CDR3 DNA sequence: TGTGCCAGCAGGAGGACAGGGCCTAACTATGGCTACACCTTC.